These T cell receptor beta chains were read from a single sample in a study of shared clonotypes between healthy human individuals. Clones were read by immunoSEQ multiplex PCR, and TCRdb kept only the in-frame ones, dropping some. There are roughly 1 million clones in the sample; around 78% occur only once, and roughly 0.56% lies in the top ten. The sequenced sample consisted of memory CD4+ T cells from PBMCs. The receptor source for this set is a man between 18 and 35 years old in good health. Some clones in this sample may be carry-over from other donors' samples. The CDR3 runs from the conserved cysteine through the conserved F or W. D genes are given only for firm matches. Expanded clones are given a class, and other clones once, few, many or no size at all.

d_gene	v_gene	abundance	j_gene	CDR3nt	CDR3aa
.	TRBV7-6	.	TRBJ2-7	TGTGCCAGCAGCTTAGGGCACAGCTCCTACGAGCAGTACTTC	CASSLGHSSYEQYF
.	TRBV28	.	TRBJ1-1	TGTGCCAGCAGTTTACAAAGGACGGGGAGAACTGAAGCTTTCTTT	CASSLQRTGRTEAFF
TRBD1	TRBV6-1	.	TRBJ1-2	TGTGCCAGCAGGCCAGGGACAGCGACTAACTATGGCTACACCTTC	CASRPGTATNYGYTF
TRBD1	TRBV5-1	.	TRBJ1-4	TGCGCCAGCAGCTTGGGGACAGGCCTTAATGAAAAACTGTTTTTT	CASSLGTGLNEKLFF
TRBD2	TRBV7-2	.	TRBJ2-3	TGTGCCAGCAGCTTAAGAGGCGGGAGGGCCCCAGATACGCAGTATTTT	CASSLRGGRAPDTQYF
TRBD1	TRBV7-9	.	TRBJ1-3	TGTGCCAGCAGCTTACGACGGGACAGGGAGGCGAACACCATATATTTT	CASSLRRDREANTIYF
.	TRBV4-1	.	TRBJ1-1	TGCGCCAGCAACCAGGAGGGGGCTTTCTTT	CASNQEGAFF
.	TRBV27	few	TRBJ2-1	TGTGCCAGCAGGGACTACCTCAGCTCCTACAATGAGCAGTTCTTC	CASRDYLSSYNEQFF
.	TRBV28	.	TRBJ1-4	TGTGCCAGCGGTAATGAAAAACTGTTTTTT	CASGNEKLFF
.	TRBV5-4	.	TRBJ1-1	TGTGCCAGCAGCCCCCGGGACCGCAATCCTAGGTTTACTGAAGCTTTCTTT	CASSPRDRNPRFTEAFF
.	TRBV25-1	.	TRBJ1-2	TGTGCCAGCAGTGAAAAGCAGAGGAACTATGGCTACACCTTC	CASSEKQRNYGYTF
.	TRBV7-9	.	TRBJ1-4	TGTGCCAGCAGCTTGACAGGTTCAAATGAAAAACTGTTTTTT	CASSLTGSNEKLFF
.	TRBV30	.	TRBJ1-4	TGTGCCTGGAGTGTTACGTTTAGCAATGAAAAACTGTTTTTT	CAWSVTFSNEKLFF
TRBD2	TRBV9	.	TRBJ2-1	TGTGCCAGCAGCCCCTTAGCGGGAGGGCAAAATGAGCAGTTCTTC	CASSPLAGGQNEQFF
TRBD1	TRBV19	.	TRBJ2-7	TGTGCCAGGGACAGGGTTAGGAACGAGCAGTACTTC	CARDRVRNEQYF
.	TRBV6-5	.	TRBJ1-2	TGTGCCAGCAGTTACTCAAAAGGGAACTATGGCTACACCTTC	CASSYSKGNYGYTF
TRBD2	TRBV6-5	.	TRBJ2-7	TGTGCCAGCAGTTACGGGAGGCTAGCGGGAGTCGGGCAGTACTTC	CASSYGRLAGVGQYF
.	TRBV5-1	.	TRBJ2-3	TGCGCCAGCAGCCCGGACGGGACAGATACGCAGTATTTT	CASSPDGTDTQYF
.	TRBV4-2	.	TRBJ1-2	TGTGCCAGCAGCCAAGAGAAGGGACTCTATGGCTACACCTTC	CASSQEKGLYGYTF
TRBD1	TRBV5-4	.	TRBJ2-2	TGTGCCAGCAGCTCCGGACAGGGGGAGACCGGGGAGCTGTTTTTT	CASSSGQGETGELFF
.	TRBV7-9	few	TRBJ2-2	TGTGCCAGCAGCTTTGAGACATCGAACACCGGGGAGCTGTTTTTT	CASSFETSNTGELFF
.	TRBV4-2	many	TRBJ2-7	TGTGCCAGCAGCCAAGCGCGATCCTCCTACGAGCAGTACTTC	CASSQARSSYEQYF
TRBD1	TRBV29-1	.	TRBJ1-2	TGCAGCGTTACCGGACAGGGTAACTATGGCTACACCTTC	CSVTGQGNYGYTF
.	TRBV2	.	TRBJ1-4	TGTGCCAGCACCCTGTCCCGGGGCGCTAATGAAAAACTGTTTTTT	CASTLSRGANEKLFF
TRBD2	TRBV9	.	TRBJ2-1	TGTGCCAGCAGCGTAGAGTCGAGCGGGAAGGGCGATGAGCAGTTCTTC	CASSVESSGKGDEQFF
TRBD1	TRBV28	.	TRBJ1-2	TGTGCCAGCAGGCTGGACAGGGGAAGATATGGCTACACCTTC	CASRLDRGRYGYTF